This record covers a single TCR beta chain. After isolation, RNA underwent reverse transcription to generate cDNA as the sequencing template. Clones were read by immunoSEQ multiplex PCR, and TCRdb kept only the in-frame ones, dropping some. The table records 200,000 or so clones, 56% of them present only once. The source of the sample is a study of CD8+ T cells in alopecia areata. The V gene's germline CDR1 is SEHNR and CDR2 FQNEAQ (reference sequence). CDR3 size: 16 residues. Trimming shortened V by 7 bases and J by 3 bases, and 19 bases separated the two germline ends. The clonotype was recovered from a human donor in good health. V and J are TRBV7-9 and TRBJ2-1; the D call may be TRBD1 or TRBD2 (6 bases each). The sequencing sample was made of CD8+ T cells sorted from blood. The CDR3 loop reads CASTVEGGRNYNEQFF. CDR3 nucleotides: TGTGCCAGCACCGTGGAAGGGGGGAGGAACTACAATGAGCAGTTCTTC.